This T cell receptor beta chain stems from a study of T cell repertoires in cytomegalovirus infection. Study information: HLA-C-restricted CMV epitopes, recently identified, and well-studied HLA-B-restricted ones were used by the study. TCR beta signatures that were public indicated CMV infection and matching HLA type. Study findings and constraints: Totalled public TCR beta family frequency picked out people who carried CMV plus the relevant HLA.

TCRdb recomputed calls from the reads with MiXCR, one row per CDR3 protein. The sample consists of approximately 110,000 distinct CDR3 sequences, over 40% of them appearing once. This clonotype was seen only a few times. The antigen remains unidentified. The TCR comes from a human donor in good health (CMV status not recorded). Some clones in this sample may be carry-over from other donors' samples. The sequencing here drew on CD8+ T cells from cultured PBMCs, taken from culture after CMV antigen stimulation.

The DNA of the CDR3 is TGTGCCAGCAGCGCCCGGGACAGGAGCCTGAAGAAGAACACTGAAGCTTTCTTT. Encoded protein: CASSARDRSLKKNTEAFF. The J gene is TRBJ1-1, the V gene TRBV7-8; 8 bases match TRBD1. CDR1 is SGHVS and CDR2 is FQNEAQ in the germline V gene. V was clipped by 5 bases and J by 1 base; unmatched bases: 15. This CDR3 region has 18 residues.